The T cell receptor beta chain described here comes from a study of OX40 agonist ivuxolimab in advanced cancers. The CDR3 is 15 residues long. V was cut by 1 base and J by 2 bases, with 12 bases left in between. CDR1 is WSHSY and CDR2 is SAAADI in the germline V gene. In the case of this clone: Its target is not known.

General study results and limits: Certain nonresponding patients likewise had low normalized T-cell clonal expansion. On average, a greater number of expanded clones characterised CD8+ T cells relative to CD4+.

The method was immunoSEQ multiplex PCR; TCRdb's version includes in-frame clones alone and lacks a portion of them. The sample records about 64,000 clones, around 93% being singletons. The sequences come from CD4+ or CD8+ T cells sorted from blood, collected in a trial of the OX40 agonist ivuxolimab. The receptor was derived from an adult with an advanced solid tumor such as melanoma, head and neck, liver or kidney cancer. The chain has TRBV10-2 and TRBJ2-7, with a possible D match to TRBD1 (5 bases). Here the CDR3 reads CASSEWAGNTYEQYF. The CDR3 nucleotides are TGCGCCAGCAGTGAGTGGGCAGGGAATACCTACGAGCAGTACTTC.